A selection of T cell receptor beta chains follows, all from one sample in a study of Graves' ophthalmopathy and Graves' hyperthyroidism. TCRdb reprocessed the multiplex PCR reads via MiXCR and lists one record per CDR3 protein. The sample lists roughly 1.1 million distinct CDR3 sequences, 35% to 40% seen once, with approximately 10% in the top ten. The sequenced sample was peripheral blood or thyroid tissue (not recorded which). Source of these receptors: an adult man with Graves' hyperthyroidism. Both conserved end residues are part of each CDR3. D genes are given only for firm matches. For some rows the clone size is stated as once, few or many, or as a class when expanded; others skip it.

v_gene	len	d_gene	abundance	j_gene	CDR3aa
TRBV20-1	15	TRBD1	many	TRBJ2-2	CSATRQGANTGELFF
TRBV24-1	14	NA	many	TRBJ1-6	CATSMPEDNSPLHF
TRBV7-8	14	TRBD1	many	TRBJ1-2	CASSQRQGTYGYTF
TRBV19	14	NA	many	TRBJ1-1	CASSVLTGNTEAFF
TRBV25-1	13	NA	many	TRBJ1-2	CASSELLGDGYTF
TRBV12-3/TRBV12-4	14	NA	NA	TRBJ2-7	CAISESGDRIEQYF
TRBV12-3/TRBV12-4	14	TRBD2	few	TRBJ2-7	CASSHNGGSYEQYF
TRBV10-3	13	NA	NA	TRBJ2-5	CAISGQQVETQYF
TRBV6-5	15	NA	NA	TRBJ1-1	CASSYSFRRNTEAFF
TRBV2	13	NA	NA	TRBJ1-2	CASLMDLGYGYTF
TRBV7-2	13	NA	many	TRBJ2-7	CASRRQDPYEQYF
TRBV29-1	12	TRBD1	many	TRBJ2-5	CSVDRGRETQYF
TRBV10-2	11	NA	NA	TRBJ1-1	CASEFRGGAFF
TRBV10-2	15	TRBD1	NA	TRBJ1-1	CASSQGGVRDTEAFF
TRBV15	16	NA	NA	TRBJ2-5	CATSRDLPRTQETQYF
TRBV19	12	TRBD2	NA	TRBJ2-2	CAVTSAAGELFF
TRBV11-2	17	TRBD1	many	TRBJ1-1	CASSRSRDRSQNTEAFF
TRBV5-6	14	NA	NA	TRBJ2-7	CASSYSGTLYEQYF
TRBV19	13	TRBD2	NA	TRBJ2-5	CASKTSGEETQYF
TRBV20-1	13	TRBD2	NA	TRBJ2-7	CSARWEGRYEQYF
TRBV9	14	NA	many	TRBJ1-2	CASSAGTGALGYTF
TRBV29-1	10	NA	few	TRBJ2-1	CSVVINEQFF
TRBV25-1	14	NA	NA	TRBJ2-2	CAGRTDPLRGELFF
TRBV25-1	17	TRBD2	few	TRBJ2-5	CASSPHTSGRAEETQYF
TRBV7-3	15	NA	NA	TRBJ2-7	CASSLVAGSSCEQYF
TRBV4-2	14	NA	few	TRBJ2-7	CASSQGLVGYEQYF
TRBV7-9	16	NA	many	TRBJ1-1	CASSLGGGHLGTEAFF
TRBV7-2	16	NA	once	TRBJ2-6	CASSFSRDSGANVLTF
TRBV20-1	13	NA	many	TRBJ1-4	CSAPEGRNEKLFF
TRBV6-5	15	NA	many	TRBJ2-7	CASSPTLRARYEQYF
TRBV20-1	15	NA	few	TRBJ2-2	CSAREGRTETGELFF
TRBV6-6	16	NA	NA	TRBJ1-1	CASSYRGVARNTEAFF
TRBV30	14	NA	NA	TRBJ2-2	CAWSTRRNTGELFF
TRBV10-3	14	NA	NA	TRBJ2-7	CASSQYAGSNEQYF
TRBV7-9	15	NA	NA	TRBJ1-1	CASSLTGPGGLEAFF
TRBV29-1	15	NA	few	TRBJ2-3	CSVVTGDRGTDTQYF
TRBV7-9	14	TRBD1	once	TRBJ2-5	CASSPQGATDTQYF
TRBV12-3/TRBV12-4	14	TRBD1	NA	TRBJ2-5	CASSLVNRGETQYF
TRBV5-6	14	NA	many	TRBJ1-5	CASSPWRGDQPQHF
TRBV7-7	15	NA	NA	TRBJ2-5	CASSAKVNTEETQYF
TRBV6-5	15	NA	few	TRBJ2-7	CASRGTDAASYEQYF
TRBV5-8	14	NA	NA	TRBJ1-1	CASSLECLWAEAFF
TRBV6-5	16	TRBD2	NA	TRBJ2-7	CASSFRTSGRFYEQYF
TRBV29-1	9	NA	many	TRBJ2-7	CSVAFEQYF
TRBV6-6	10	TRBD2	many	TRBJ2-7	CAIGGGEQYF
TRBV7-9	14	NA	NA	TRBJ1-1	CASSLMGENTEAFF
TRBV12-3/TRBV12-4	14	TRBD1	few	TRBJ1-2	CASSKQGMSYGYTF
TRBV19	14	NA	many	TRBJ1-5	CASTVGGQHQPQHF
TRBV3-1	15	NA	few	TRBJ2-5	CASSYGTRGIGTQYF
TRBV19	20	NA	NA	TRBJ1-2	CASTSLGMSAGVATNYGYTF
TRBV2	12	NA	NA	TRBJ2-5	CASGGQRETQYF
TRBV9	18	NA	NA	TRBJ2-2	CASSLGLHRGRNTGELFF
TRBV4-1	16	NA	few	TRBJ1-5	CASSPRNVQGHQPQHF
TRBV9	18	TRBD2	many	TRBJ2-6	CASAGRRSVDSGANVLTF
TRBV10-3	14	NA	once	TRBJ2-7	CAISVFGRSYEQYF
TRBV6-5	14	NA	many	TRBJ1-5	CASEGYRSNQPQHF
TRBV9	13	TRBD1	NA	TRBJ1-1	CASGQGENTEAFF
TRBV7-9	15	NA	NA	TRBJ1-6	CASSSVGLKSSPPHF